Described below is a single TCR beta chain sequence and its context. Its specificity is not known. This specimen belongs to a study of cytomegalovirus exposure and HLA in healthy donors. This CDR3 spans 14 amino acids. Per the germline V gene, CDR1 is MNHNS and CDR2 is SASEGT. Trimming at V came to 6 bases and at J to 2 bases, leaving 6 bases not matched to a gene. General study results and limits: Later analysis suggested most CMV-associated TCR beta chains were HLA-restricted. Reports indicate that TCR beta sequences accurately predicted the HLA-A and HLA-B alleles of most subjects.

In the PCR, 60 Vbeta and 13 Jbeta primers were used. Generated by immunoSEQ multiplex PCR, the TCRdb table keeps only in-frame clones and is missing some. Seen here are approximately 88,000 clones, 60% to 85% observed once, and the top ten hold 5.5% to 7.5%. The sequenced material came from PBMCs. This receptor was taken from a man aged 18 to 29 in good health and CMV-seropositive. V and J are TRBV6-1 and TRBJ2-7, with 8 positions matching TRBD1. CDR3 loop: CASSDGQGPYEQYF. CDR3 coding DNA: TGTGCCAGCAGCGACGGACAGGGTCCCTACGAGCAGTACTTC.